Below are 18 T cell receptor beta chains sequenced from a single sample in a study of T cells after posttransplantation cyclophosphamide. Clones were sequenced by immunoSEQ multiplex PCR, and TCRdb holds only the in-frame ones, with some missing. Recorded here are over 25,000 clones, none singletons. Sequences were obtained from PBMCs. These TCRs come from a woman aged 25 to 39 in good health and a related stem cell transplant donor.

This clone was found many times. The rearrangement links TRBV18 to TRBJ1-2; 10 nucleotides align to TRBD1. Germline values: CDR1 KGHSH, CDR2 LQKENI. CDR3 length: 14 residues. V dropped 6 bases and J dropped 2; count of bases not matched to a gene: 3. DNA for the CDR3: TGTGCCAGCTCGGGGACAGGGGACAACTATGGCTACACCTTC. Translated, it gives CASSGTGDNYGYTF.

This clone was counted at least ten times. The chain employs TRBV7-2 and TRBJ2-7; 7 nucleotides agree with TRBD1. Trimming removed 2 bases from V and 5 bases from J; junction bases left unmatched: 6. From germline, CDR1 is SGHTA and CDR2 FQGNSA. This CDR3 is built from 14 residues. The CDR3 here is CASSLRQGSNEQYF. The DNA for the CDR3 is TGTGCCAGCAGCTTAAGACAGGGTAGCAACGAGCAGTACTTC.

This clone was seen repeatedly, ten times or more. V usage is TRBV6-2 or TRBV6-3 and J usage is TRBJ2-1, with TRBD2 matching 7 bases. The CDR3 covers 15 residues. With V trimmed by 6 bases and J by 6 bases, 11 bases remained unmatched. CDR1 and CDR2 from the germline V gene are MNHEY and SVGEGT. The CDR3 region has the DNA TGTGCCAGCAGGCCACAGCGGGGTTTGGGCAATGAGCAGTTCTTC. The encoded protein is CASRPQRGLGNEQFF.

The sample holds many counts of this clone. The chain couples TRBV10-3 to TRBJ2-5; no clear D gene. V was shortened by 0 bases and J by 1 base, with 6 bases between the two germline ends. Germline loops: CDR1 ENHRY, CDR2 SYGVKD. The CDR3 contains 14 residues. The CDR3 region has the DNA TGTGCCATCAGTGAGTCCAAGGTCCAAGAGACCCAGTACTTC. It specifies CAISESKVQETQYF.

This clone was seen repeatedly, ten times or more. The CDR3 protein is CASSIDGPGLVKLFF. In nucleotides, the CDR3 is TGTGCCAGTAGTATAGATGGGCCAGGGCTGGTAAAACTGTTTTTT. The J gene is TRBJ1-4, the V gene TRBV19; perhaps TRBD1 as D (5 bases). CDR3 length: 15 residues. The ends were cut back, 0 bases at V and 10 bases at J, with 15 bases in the middle. CDR1 and CDR2 from the germline V gene are LNHDA and SQIVND (reference sequence).

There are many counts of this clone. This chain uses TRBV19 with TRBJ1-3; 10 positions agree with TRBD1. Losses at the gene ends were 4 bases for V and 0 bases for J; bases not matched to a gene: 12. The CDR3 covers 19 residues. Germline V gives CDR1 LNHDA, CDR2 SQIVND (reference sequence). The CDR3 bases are TGTGCCAGTAGTAGAAGACAGGGGGCCTTTTCTGCCTCTGGAAACACCATATATTTT. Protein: CASSRRQGAFSASGNTIYF.

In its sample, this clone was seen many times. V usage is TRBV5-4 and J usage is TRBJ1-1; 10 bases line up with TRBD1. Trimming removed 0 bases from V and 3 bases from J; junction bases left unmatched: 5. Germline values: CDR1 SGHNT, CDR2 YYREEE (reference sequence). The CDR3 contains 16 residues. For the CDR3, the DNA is TGTGCCAGCAGCTTGGGACAGGGGGCATCATACACTGAAGCTTTCTTT. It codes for CASSLGQGASYTEAFF.

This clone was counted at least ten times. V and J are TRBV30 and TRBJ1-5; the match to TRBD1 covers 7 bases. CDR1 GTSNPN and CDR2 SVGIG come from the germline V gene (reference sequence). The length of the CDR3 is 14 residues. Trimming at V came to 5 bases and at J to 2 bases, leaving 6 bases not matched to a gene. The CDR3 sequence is CAWGRQGGNQPQHF. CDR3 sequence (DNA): TGTGCCTGGGGCCGACAGGGCGGCAATCAGCCCCAGCATTTT.

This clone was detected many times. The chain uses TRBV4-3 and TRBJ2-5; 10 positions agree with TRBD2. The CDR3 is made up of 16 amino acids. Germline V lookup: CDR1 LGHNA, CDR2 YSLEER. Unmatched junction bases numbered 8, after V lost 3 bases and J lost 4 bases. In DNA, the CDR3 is TGCGCCAGCAGCCAGGAGCGGGGGGGGTCTGGAGAGACCCAGTACTTC. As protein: CASSQERGGSGETQYF.

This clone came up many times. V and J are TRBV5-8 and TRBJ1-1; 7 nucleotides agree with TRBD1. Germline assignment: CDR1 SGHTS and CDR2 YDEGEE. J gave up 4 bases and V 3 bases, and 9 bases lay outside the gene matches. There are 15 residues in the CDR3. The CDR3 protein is CASSSSRSGGTEAFF. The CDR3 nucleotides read TGTGCCAGCAGCTCGAGCCGGTCAGGGGGCACTGAAGCTTTCTTT.

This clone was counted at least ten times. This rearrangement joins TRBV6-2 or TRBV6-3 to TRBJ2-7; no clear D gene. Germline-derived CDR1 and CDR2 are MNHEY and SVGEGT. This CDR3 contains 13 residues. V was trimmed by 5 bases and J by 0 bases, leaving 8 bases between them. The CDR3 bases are TGTGCCAGCAGTCTACGGTCCTCCTACGAGCAGTACTTC. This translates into CASSLRSSYEQYF.

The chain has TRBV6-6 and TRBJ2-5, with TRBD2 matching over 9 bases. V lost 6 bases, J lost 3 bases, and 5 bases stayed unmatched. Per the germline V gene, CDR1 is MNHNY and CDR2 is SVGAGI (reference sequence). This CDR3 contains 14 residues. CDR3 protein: CASRRGGGKETQYF. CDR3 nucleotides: TGTGCCAGCAGGCGCGGGGGGGGCAAAGAGACCCAGTACTTC.

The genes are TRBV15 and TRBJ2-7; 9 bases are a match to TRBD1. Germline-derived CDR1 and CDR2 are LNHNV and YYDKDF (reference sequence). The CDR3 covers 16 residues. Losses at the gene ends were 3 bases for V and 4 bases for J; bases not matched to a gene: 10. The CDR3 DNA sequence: TGTGCCACCAGCAGGGCCCCGGGACAGGGAAGATACGAGCAGTACTTC. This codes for CATSRAPGQGRYEQYF.

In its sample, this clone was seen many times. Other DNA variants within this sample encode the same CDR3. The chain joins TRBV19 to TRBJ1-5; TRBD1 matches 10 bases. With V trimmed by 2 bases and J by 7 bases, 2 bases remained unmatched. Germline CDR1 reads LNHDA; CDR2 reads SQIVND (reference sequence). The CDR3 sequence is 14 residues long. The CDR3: CASSIRDRGQPQHF. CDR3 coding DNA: TGTGCCAGTAGTATACGGGACAGGGGACAGCCCCAGCATTTT.

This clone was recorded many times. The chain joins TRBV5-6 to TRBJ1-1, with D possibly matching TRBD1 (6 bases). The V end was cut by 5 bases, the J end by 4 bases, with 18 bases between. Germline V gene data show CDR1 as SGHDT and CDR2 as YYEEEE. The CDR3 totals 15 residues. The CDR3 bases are TGTGCCAGCAGGTCAAACCTTGACAGGCGCACTGAAGCTTTCTTT. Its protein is CASRSNLDRRTEAFF.

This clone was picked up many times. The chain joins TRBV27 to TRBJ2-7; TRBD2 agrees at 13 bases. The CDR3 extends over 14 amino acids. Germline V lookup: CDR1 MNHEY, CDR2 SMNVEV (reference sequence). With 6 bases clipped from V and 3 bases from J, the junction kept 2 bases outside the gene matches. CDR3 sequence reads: CASRRLAGGYEQYF. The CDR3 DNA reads TGTGCCAGCAGAAGACTAGCGGGGGGCTACGAGCAGTACTTC.

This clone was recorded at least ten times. CDR3 in DNA: TGTGCCAGTAGCATGGACAGGGAGGACGGCTACACCTTC. This translates into CASSMDREDGYTF. V usage is TRBV19 and J usage is TRBJ1-2, with 8 bases fitting TRBD1. The length of the CDR3 is 13 residues. Germline V gene data show CDR1 as LNHDA and CDR2 as SQIVND (reference sequence). Trimming cost V 6 bases and J 8 bases; bases outside gene matches: 8.

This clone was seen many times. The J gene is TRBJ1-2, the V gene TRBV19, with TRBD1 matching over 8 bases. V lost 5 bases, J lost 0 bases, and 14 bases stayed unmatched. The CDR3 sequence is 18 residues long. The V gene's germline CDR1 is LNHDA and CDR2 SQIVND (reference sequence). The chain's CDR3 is CASSSPPGQVISNYGYTF. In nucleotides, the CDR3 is TGTGCCAGTAGTTCGCCTCCGGGACAGGTCATATCTAACTATGGCTACACCTTC.